The subject of this entry is one TCR beta chain. This clone was counted ten times or more. The antigen it recognizes is unknown. No clone much larger than this one lies a single base away; base qualities are absent. This entry belongs to a study of metastatic and nonmetastatic thyroid tumors (TCRdb year 2020). With regard to the full study: For patients with malignant and with benign thyroid disease, the researchers compared repertoires between peripheral blood samples and tumor or nodule tissue samples. The paper's findings and limits, for the study overall: In both blood and tumor samples, malignant tumors were reported to have significantly higher TCR beta diversity than benign nodules.

The protocol used for the library was PCR. Sequencing took place on an Illumina HiSeq 4000. High-throughput sequencing was used to profile the TCR beta-chain CDR3 region of each patient. The paper's data handling went like this. CDR3 differences across clinicopathological groups were used to build a classifier for discriminating distant-metastatic papillary thyroid cancer patients. To measure repertoire diversity the researchers used the Shannon index, while the Morisita-Horn index served to gauge how similar the tumor and blood repertoires were. TCRdb cleaned the public reads at Q25 with fastp, built clones with MiXCR and kept in-frame beta chains. The V and J calls were determined by TCRdb, not by the authors. The sample table contains 10,000 to 15,000 clones; only one count was recorded for over 20% of them. The top ten hold roughly 20% of the sample. The CDR3 starts with the cysteine, ends with the phenylalanine, and has 17 residues. The DNA shown is the 51-base CDR3, in frame from base 1. Trimming leaves V shorter by 2 bases and J shorter by 2 bases, with the junction holding 11 bases beyond the gene matches. CDR1 and CDR2 (SGHAT, FQNNGV) derive from the germline V gene.

No treatment had been received by any patient before thyroid surgery. The study retrospectively analysed patient clinical samples collected from the early 2010s to the late 2010s using T-cell receptor beta sequencing. The sample comprised tumor tissue. The chain is encoded by TRBV11-2 joined to TRBJ2-7, with TRBD2 identical over 8 junction bases. The receptor was derived from a female donor with papillary thyroid cancer or a benign thyroid nodule (not recorded which). Some clones in this sample may be carry-over from other donors' samples. The nucleotide sequence reads as follows: TGTGCCAGCAGCTTACAATTGAGCGGGGGAAGAACCTACGAGCAGTACTTC. Its protein product is CASSLQLSGGRTYEQYF.